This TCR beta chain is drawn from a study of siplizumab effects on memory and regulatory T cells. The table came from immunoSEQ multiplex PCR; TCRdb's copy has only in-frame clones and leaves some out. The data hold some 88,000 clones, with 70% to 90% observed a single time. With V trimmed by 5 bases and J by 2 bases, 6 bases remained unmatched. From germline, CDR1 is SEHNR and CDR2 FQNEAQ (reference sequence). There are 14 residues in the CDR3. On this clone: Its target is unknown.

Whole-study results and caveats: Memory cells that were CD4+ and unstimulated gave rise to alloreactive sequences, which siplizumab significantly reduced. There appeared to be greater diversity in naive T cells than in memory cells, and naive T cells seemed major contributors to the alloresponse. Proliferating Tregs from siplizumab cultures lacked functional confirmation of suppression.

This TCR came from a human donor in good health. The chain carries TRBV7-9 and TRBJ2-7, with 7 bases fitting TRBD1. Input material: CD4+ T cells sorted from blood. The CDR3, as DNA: TGTGCCAGCAGCCAACTGGGGACAGCCTACGAGCAGTACTTC. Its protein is CASSQLGTAYEQYF.